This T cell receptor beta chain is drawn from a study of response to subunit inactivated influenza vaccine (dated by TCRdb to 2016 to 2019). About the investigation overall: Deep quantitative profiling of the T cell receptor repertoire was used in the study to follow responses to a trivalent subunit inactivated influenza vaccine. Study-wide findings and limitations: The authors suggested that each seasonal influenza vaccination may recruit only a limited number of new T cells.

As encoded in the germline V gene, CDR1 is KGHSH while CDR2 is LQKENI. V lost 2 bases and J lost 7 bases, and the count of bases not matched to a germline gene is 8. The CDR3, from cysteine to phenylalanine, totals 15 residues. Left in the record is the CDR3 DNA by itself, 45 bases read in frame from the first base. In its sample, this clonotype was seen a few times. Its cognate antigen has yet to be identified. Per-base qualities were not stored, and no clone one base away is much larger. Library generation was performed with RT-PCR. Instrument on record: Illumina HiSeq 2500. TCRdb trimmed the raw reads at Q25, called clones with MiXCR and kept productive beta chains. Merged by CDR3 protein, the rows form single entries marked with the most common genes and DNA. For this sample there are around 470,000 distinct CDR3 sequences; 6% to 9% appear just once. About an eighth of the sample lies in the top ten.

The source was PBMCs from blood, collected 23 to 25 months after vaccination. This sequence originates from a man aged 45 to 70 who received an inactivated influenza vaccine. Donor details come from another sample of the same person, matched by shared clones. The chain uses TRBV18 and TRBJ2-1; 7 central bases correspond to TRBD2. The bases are TGTGCCAGCTCACCAGCCGGGACTACGGTGAATGAGCAGTTCTTC. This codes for CASSPAGTTVNEQFF.